This T cell receptor (beta chain) originates from a study of T-cell memory formation after mild COVID-19. Background on the study: TCR clusters mostly belonged to single donors.

The authors produced TCR alpha and TCR beta cDNA libraries with sample barcodes and UMIs by 5'RACE using constant-segment primers. MiXCR, applied by TCRdb to the 5' RACE reads, yields one record per CDR3 protein. The repertoire has under 650,000 distinct CDR3 sequences, under 20% of them found once; the top ten carry around 13%. Study-level points and caveats: Cross-reactive memory appears to have joined, as suggested by some responding clones showing up in pre-infection memory. Unconfirmed was the SARS-CoV-2 specificity of second-wave clones that peaked on day 37.

Details on this clonotype: Its antigen is not identified.

CDR3 length: 15 amino acids. V dropped 4 bases and J dropped 5 bases, with 14 bases sitting between them. In germline, CDR1 is LGHNA, CDR2 YSLEER. The sequencing input was PBMCs or a T cell subset sorted from them (not recorded which). The sequence was obtained from an adult woman who had mild COVID-19 (a few samples of this study predate the infection). Cell type and time point are not known. This chain uses TRBV4-3 with TRBJ1-4; D may be TRBD1 (6 bases). This chain's CDR3 is CASSRAGTRNEKLFF. In DNA, the CDR3 is TGCGCCAGCAGCCGAGCCGGGACAAGAAATGAAAAACTGTTTTTT.